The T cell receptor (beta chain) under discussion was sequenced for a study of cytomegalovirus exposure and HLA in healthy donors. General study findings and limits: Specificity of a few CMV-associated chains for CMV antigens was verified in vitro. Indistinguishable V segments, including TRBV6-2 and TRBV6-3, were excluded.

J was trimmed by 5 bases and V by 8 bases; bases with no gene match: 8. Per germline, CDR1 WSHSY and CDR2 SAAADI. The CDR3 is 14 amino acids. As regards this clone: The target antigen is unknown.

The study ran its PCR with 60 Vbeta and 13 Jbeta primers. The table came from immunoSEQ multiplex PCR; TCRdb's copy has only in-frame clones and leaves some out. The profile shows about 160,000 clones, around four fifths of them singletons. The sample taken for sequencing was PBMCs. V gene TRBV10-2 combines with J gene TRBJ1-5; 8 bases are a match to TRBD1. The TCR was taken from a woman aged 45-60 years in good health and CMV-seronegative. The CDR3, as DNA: TGCGCCAGCGCACCGACAGGGGTTGATCAGCCCCAGCATTTT. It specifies CASAPTGVDQPQHF.